The 19 T cell receptor beta chains below all came from one sample that was sequenced in a study of Tregs in tolerant kidney transplant recipients. Recipients received nonmyeloablative bone marrow transplants from related graft donors, with transient mixed chimerism. TCRdb's table, derived via immunoSEQ multiplex PCR, lists solely in-frame clones and lacks some. The sample's table shows around 32,000 clones. Sequenced here: CD4+ T cells from blood (PBMCs), sampled 24 months after the transplant. The receptors come from a human patient who received a combined kidney and bone marrow transplant. The graft donor may be the source of some T cells.

As to this clone: The read falls 3 residues short of the CDR3 end, and the missing part is taken from the germline J gene. The chain combines TRBV19 with TRBJ1-4; possibly TRBD1 for D (5 bases). Trimming took 5 bases from V and 5 from J, leaving 12 bases between them. The CDR3 contains 14 residues. Germline V gives CDR1 LNHDA, CDR2 SQIVND (reference sequence). The CDR3 sequence is CASSPPGVNEKLFF. Incomplete CDR3 DNA: TGTGCCAGTAGTCCACCGGGGGTCAATGAAAAA.

About this clone: The CDR3 end falls 3 residues outside the read, so it is completed with the germline J gene. The chain recombines TRBV5-1 with TRBJ1-5; TRBD1 matches 8 bases. The CDR3 length is 16 residues. The V and J ends lost 4 bases and 2 bases, in that order; junction bases with no gene match: 8. Germline V gene sequence: CDR1 SGHRS, CDR2 YFSETQ. This CDR3 is CASSPDPTGGNQPQHF. CDR3 bases read: TGCGCCAGCAGCCCCGACCCGACAGGGGGCAATCAGCCC.

A remark on this clone: Coverage ceases 3 residues before the CDR3 finishes, and the germline J gene fills in the end. J is TRBJ2-5 and V is TRBV20-1; 10 nucleotides align to TRBD2. This CDR3 region has 14 residues. Per germline, CDR1 DFQATT and CDR2 SNEGSKA (reference sequence). Trimming removed 5 bases from V and 6 bases from J; junction bases left unmatched: 9. CDR3 sequence: CSALGPSGRKTQYF. CDR3 bases read: TGCAGTGCTCTGGGGCCTAGCGGGAGAAAGACC.

A remark on this clone: The read stops 3 residues short of the end of the CDR3; the missing end is completed from the germline J gene. The chain has TRBV18 and TRBJ2-3; D is unresolved. The germline V gene encodes CDR1 KGHSH and CDR2 LQKENI. V was trimmed by 2 bases and J by 2 bases, leaving 5 bases between them. CDR3 length: 13 amino acids. Partial CDR3 DNA: TGTGCCAGCTCACCAGACAACACAGATACG. Its translation: CASSPDNTDT. From start to end, the CDR3 is CASSPDNTDTQYF. Combining the CDR3 with reference TRBV18 and TRBJ2-3 gives the whole variable domain NAGVMQNPRHLVRRRGQEARLRCSPMKGHSHVYWYRQLPEEGLKFMVYLQKENIIDESGMPKERFSAEFPKEGPSILRIQQVVRGDSAAYFCASSPDNTDTQYFGPGTRLTVL.

To note about this clone: The read is 3 residues too short to cover the CDR3 end, so that end is filled in from the germline J gene. This chain joins TRBV5-1 and TRBJ1-6, with 8 nucleotides matching TRBD1. The V segment lost 4 bases and the J segment 9 bases; nucleotides outside the gene matches: 6. The CDR3 has 14 residues. The germline V gene encodes CDR1 SGHRS and CDR2 YFSETQ. The DNA read from the CDR3 is TGCGCCAGCAGCCCAAGGACAGGGTCTTCACCC. This sequence encodes CASSPRTGSSP. The complete CDR3 protein is CASSPRTGSSPLHF.

Remarks on this clone: The CDR3 is cut off 3 residues early in the read; its end comes from the germline J gene. The chain joins TRBV20-1 to TRBJ1-4, with TRBD1 matching over 10 bases. Germline V gene data show CDR1 as DFQATT and CDR2 as SNEGSKA (reference sequence). The J segment lost 8 bases and the V segment lost 0 bases, leaving 9 bases of the junction unmatched. This CDR3 is 16 amino acids long. CDR3 DNA, as far as it was read: TGCAGTGCTAGAGATCAGGGGACAGGGGCAAGGGAAAAA. Translation: CSARDQGTGAREK. The entire CDR3 protein is CSARDQGTGAREKLFF.

Points on this clone: From the germline J gene comes the end of the CDR3, since the read stops 3 residues before it. The rearrangement links TRBV5-4 to TRBJ1-6, with D tentatively TRBD1 (6 bases). The germline V gene encodes CDR1 SGHNT and CDR2 YYREEE (reference sequence). Trimming left V 2 bases short and J 7 bases short, with 16 bases between. This CDR3 spans 16 amino acids. CDR3 bases read: TGTGCCAGCAGCTTAGGGGGGGCGATGGGAAATTCACCC. This sequence encodes CASSLGGAMGNSP. The entire CDR3 reads CASSLGGAMGNSPLHF.

About this clone: The read is 3 residues too short to cover the CDR3 end, so that end is filled in from the germline J gene. V usage is TRBV20-1 and J usage is TRBJ2-6, with 8 bases fitting TRBD1. The germline CDR1 and CDR2 sequences are DFQATT and SNEGSKA (reference sequence). The CDR3 runs to 18 residues. The ends lost 2 bases at V and 0 bases at J; junction bases unmatched: 9. The sequenced part of the CDR3 DNA is TGCAGTGCTAGAACACCACAGGGGGGAGGCTCTGGGGCCAACGTC. This encodes CSARTPQGGGSGANV. The whole CDR3 sequence reads CSARTPQGGGSGANVLTF.

A note on this clone: The CDR3 end lies 3 residues beyond the end of the read and is filled in from the germline J gene. V is TRBV19 and J is TRBJ2-3; 8 bases align to TRBD1. The junction had 2 bases not matched to a gene; V was cut back by 3 bases and J by 0 bases. CDR3 length: 15 residues. Germline CDR1 and CDR2: LNHDA and SQIVND (reference sequence). CDR3 loop: CASSIGQGSTDTQYF. The CDR3 DNA, read in part, is TGTGCCAGTAGTATTGGACAGGGAAGCACAGATACG.

With regard to this clone: Read sequence stops 3 residues before the CDR3 end, and the germline J gene provides the missing end. J is TRBJ1-2 and V is TRBV7-2; TRBD1 aligns across 9 bases. V lost 5 bases to trimming and J lost 4 bases; unmatched junction nucleotides: 5. The germline gives CDR1 SGHTA, CDR2 FQGNSA. This CDR3 comprises 14 residues. The covered CDR3 bases are TGTGCCAGCAGCGAAAACAGGGGGCTCTATGGC. Its protein product is CASSENRGLYG. The CDR3, in full, reads CASSENRGLYGYTF.

With respect to this clone: The sequenced fragment ends 3 residues before the CDR3 boundary, so the rest is inferred from the germline J gene. The rearrangement links TRBV29-1 to TRBJ1-6; D uncertain. The CDR3 has 16 amino acids. Germline values: CDR1 SQVTM, CDR2 ANQGSEA. Trimming removed 0 bases from V and 5 bases from J, with 14 bases in between. Partial CDR3 DNA: TGCAGCGTTGAAGATCTCGGACTCGGACATAATTCACCC. Amino acid sequence: CSVEDLGLGHNSP. The whole CDR3 protein reads CSVEDLGLGHNSPLHF.

Of note for this clone: The CDR3 goes on 3 residues after the read ends, and that part is filled in from the germline J gene. The rearrangement uses TRBV19 and TRBJ1-3, with D perhaps matching TRBD1 (5 bases). Germline values: CDR1 LNHDA, CDR2 SQIVND (reference sequence). Deletions cut 10 bases from V and 9 bases from J, with 19 bases between. The CDR3 length is 13 residues. CDR3 sequence: CATEFQGTGTIYF. CDR3 DNA (partial): TGTGCCACCGAATTCCAGGGCACGGGCACC. Drawing the rest from reference TRBV19 and TRBJ1-3, the complete variable domain is DGGITQSPKYLFRKEGQNVTLSCEQNLNHDAMYWYRQDPGQGLRLIYYSQIVNDFQKGDIAEGYSVSREKKESFPLTVTSAQKNPTAFYLCATEFQGTGTIYFGEGSWLTVV.

On this clone itself: The observed sequence ends 3 residues before the CDR3 terminus, with the missing tail filled in from the germline J gene. The chain links TRBV28 to TRBJ2-2; possibly TRBD1 for D (6 bases). Trimming took off 6 bases at V and 5 bases at J, with 10 bases between the two ends. This CDR3 is 13 amino acids long. CDR1 is MDHEN, CDR2 SYDVKM, per germline. The CDR3 DNA, read in part, is TGTGCCAGCAGGTGGGGGCAAACCGGGGAG. Translating it yields CASRWGQTGE. The entire CDR3 sequence reads CASRWGQTGELFF.

Details on this clone: From the germline J gene comes the end of the CDR3, since the read stops 3 residues before it. This chain links TRBV7-3 with TRBJ2-1, with TRBD2 matching 9 bases. This CDR3 has 17 amino acids. The germline V gene encodes CDR1 SGHTA and CDR2 FQGTGA. Losses at the gene ends were 5 bases for V and 4 bases for J; bases not matched to a gene: 12. The CDR3 DNA, read in part, is TGTGCCAGCAGCCAAAGAGGTGGACTAGCGAGGTACAATGAG. Protein product: CASSQRGGLARYNE. The whole CDR3 is CASSQRGGLARYNEQFF.

Concerning this clone: Coverage ceases 3 residues before the CDR3 finishes, and the germline J gene fills in the end. The chain carries TRBV7-7 and TRBJ2-7, with TRBD2 identical over 8 bases. The CDR3 totals 14 residues. After removal of 3 bases from V and 6 bases from J, the junction contained 7 bases not matched to a gene. Germline V gives CDR1 SSHAT, CDR2 FNYEAQ (reference sequence). The DNA read from the CDR3 is TGTGCCAGCAGCTTTTCCGGTCTAGCGGGCGAG. It yields the protein CASSFSGLAGE. The entire CDR3 protein reads CASSFSGLAGEQYF. Full variable domain (rest looked up from reference TRBV7-7 and TRBJ2-7): GAGVSQSPRYKVTKRGQDVTLRCDPISSHATLYWYQQALGQGPEFLTYFNYEAQPDKSGLPSDRFSAERPEGSISTLTIQRTEQRDSAMYRCASSFSGLAGEQYFGPGTRLTVT.

About this clone: The read finishes 3 residues shy of the CDR3 end, and the germline J gene is used to complete it. The chain has TRBV18 and TRBJ1-4; 10 bases line up with TRBD1. The V and J ends lost 4 bases and 7 bases, in that order; junction bases with no gene match: 6. In germline, CDR1 is KGHSH, CDR2 LQKENI. The CDR3 spans 15 residues. The sequenced CDR3 bases are TGTGCCAGCTCACGATGGACAGGGGGTGGTGAAAAA. The encoded protein is CASSRWTGGGEK. The complete CDR3 sequence is CASSRWTGGGEKLFF.

With respect to this clone: The read ends 3 residues before the CDR3 terminus; that terminus is restored from the germline J gene. The chain uses TRBV7-2 and TRBJ1-1, with a weak D call TRBD1 (6 bases). Germline CDR1 reads SGHTA; CDR2 reads FQGNSA. CDR3 length equals 11 residues. The CDR3 sequence: CASSPDREAFF. CDR3 bases read: TGTGCCAGCAGCCCTGACAGGGAA.

Details on this clone: The read ends 3 residues early relative to the CDR3; the germline J gene fills the gap. The rearrangement links TRBV20-1 to TRBJ1-5; 10 bases map to TRBD1. The germline gives CDR1 DFQATT, CDR2 SNEGSKA (reference sequence). The CDR3 consists of 13 residues. The trim removed 6 bases at V and 6 bases at J, leaving 5 bases unmatched. The CDR3 sequence: CSARTGGSQPQHF. The sequenced CDR3 bases are TGCAGTGCCAGGACAGGGGGAAGTCAGCCC.

Notes on this clone: The read terminates 3 residues ahead of where the CDR3 ends, so the germline J gene completes it. This chain connects TRBV19 to TRBJ2-1; 7 nucleotides align to TRBD2. Germline V gives CDR1 LNHDA, CDR2 SQIVND (reference sequence). The CDR3 totals 15 residues. The V and J ends lost 3 bases and 6 bases, in that order; junction bases with no gene match: 8. The CDR3 sequence: CASSIRAGESNEQFF. The CDR3 DNA, read in part, is TGTGCCAGTAGTATTAGGGCGGGAGAAAGCAATGAG.